The T cell receptor (beta chain) under discussion was sequenced for a study of tumor-infiltrating lymphocytes in localized non-small cell lung cancer. This clone was found a few times. Sequenced by immunoSEQ multiplex PCR; TCRdb stores in-frame clones only, minus some. This sample carries roughly 25,000 clones, roughly 71% of them seen once, and the ten largest clones take approximately 14%. V lost 4 bases to trimming and J lost 6 bases, with 10 bases between them. There are 13 residues in the CDR3. The germline V gene has CDR1 SEHNR and CDR2 FQNEAQ (reference sequence). This chain links TRBV7-9 with TRBJ2-1, with D unresolved. Specimen: lung tumor tissue. This TCR came from a human donor with non-small cell lung cancer. The CDR3: CASSSAVGNEQFF. The DNA of the CDR3 is TGTGCCAGCAGCTCGGCCGTCGGCAATGAGCAGTTCTTC.